This paragraph covers one T cell receptor (beta chain) sequence. The data were obtained in a study of T cell changes during pregnancy in multiple sclerosis. The method was immunoSEQ multiplex PCR; TCRdb's version includes in-frame clones alone and lacks a portion of them. The profile shows tens of thousands of clones, over 75% of them singletons. This receptor was identified in a female donor with multiple sclerosis, enrolled in a pregnancy study. The sample in question was CD8+ T cells from peripheral blood mononuclear cells, obtained before pregnancy.

The CDR3 DNA sequence: TGTGCCATCAGTGAGTCGACTAGCGGGAACACCGGGGAGCTGTTTTTT. Translation: CAISESTSGNTGELFF. V and J are TRBV10-3 and TRBJ2-2; 9 bases align to TRBD2. The V gene's germline CDR1 is ENHRY and CDR2 SYGVKD. This CDR3 has 16 amino acids. Trimming removed 0 bases from V and 1 base from J; junction bases left unmatched: 0.